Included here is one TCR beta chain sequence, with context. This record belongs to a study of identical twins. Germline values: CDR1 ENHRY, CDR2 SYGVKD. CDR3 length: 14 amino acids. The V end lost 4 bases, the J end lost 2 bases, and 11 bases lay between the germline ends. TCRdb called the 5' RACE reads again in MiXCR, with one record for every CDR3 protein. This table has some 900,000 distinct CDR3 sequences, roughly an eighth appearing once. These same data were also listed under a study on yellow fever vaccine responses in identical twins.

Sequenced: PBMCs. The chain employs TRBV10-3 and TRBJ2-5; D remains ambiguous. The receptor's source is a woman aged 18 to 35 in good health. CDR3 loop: CAISGSAAQETQYF. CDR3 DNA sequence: TGTGCCATCAGTGGCTCGGCCGCTCAAGAGACCCAGTACTTC.